Each of the 27 T cell receptor beta chains below was sequenced from the same sample in a study of blood T cell repertoires in COVID-19. Sequenced by immunoSEQ multiplex PCR; TCRdb stores in-frame clones only, minus some. The table includes some 70,000 clones, around 80% detected once. The sample taken for sequencing was peripheral blood. The receptors derive from a man over 45 with COVID-19, enrolled during active disease.

The V gene is TRBV4-1, the J gene TRBJ2-3; TRBD1 might be the D (5 bases). CDR3 length equals 18 residues. Germline values: CDR1 MGHRA, CDR2 YSYEKL. Trimming left V 5 bases short and J 3 bases short, with 24 bases between. This chain's CDR3 is CASSGTNFPGHRTDTQYF. The CDR3 DNA reads as TGCGCCAGCAGCGGTACAAACTTTCCCGGACATCGGACAGATACGCAGTATTTT.

CDR3 loop: CASSLQKETQYF. The CDR3 bases are TGTGCCAGCAGTTTACAAAAAGAGACCCAGTACTTC. The chain couples TRBV28 to TRBJ2-5, with no clear D. The CDR3 has 12 amino acids. V was clipped by 2 bases and J by 3 bases, with 4 bases between them. The germline V gene encodes CDR1 MDHEN and CDR2 SYDVKM.

J is TRBJ2-5 and V is TRBV28; TRBD1 aligns across 7 bases. The CDR3 covers 15 residues. V trimming: 5 bases; J trimming: 2 bases; junction bases outside the gene matches: 8. CDR1 and CDR2 from the germline V gene are MDHEN and SYDVKM. CDR3 sequence reads: CASSPAGTVQETQYF. The CDR3 DNA reads as TGTGCCAGCAGTCCTGCCGGGACAGTTCAAGAGACCCAGTACTTC.

The chain combines TRBV30 with TRBJ1-3; D perhaps matches TRBD1 (5 bases). V was clipped by 4 bases and J by 0 bases, with 7 bases between them. The CDR3 length is 13 residues. Germline-derived CDR1 and CDR2 are GTSNPN and SVGIG (reference sequence). CDR3 region: CAWTQGSGNTIYF. CDR3 DNA: TGTGCCTGGACTCAGGGCTCTGGAAACACCATATATTTT.

The chain uses TRBV5-3 and TRBJ2-1, with TRBD1 matching over 8 bases. TRBV5-3 is placed among ORFs of uncertain function. The trim removed 0 bases at V and 8 bases at J, leaving 4 bases unmatched. This CDR3 is built from 14 residues. This CDR3 reads CARSLGDRGYEQFF. CDR3 sequence (DNA): TGTGCCAGAAGCTTGGGAGACAGGGGCTATGAGCAGTTCTTC.

In DNA form, the CDR3 reads TGTGCCAGCACCCTTCTAGCGGGAGAACCCAATGAGCAGTTCTTC. It is translated as CASTLLAGEPNEQFF. The chain recombines TRBV6-5 with TRBJ2-1; 10 positions agree with TRBD2. The trim removed 7 bases at V and 6 bases at J, leaving 9 bases unmatched. The CDR3 runs to 15 residues. CDR1 is MNHEY, CDR2 SVGAGI, per germline.

This clone was seen just once. The CDR3, as DNA: TGTGCCAGCAGCCGAGTCGCCGGGACTAGCGGATACGAGCAGTACTTC. Its protein is CASSRVAGTSGYEQYF. This chain links TRBV21-1 with TRBJ2-7; TRBD2 is the table's D call and was not checked against the DNA. TRBV21-1 is a pseudogene segment. The CDR3 is 16 amino acids.

The chain recombines TRBV19 with TRBJ2-2, with D uncertain. V lost 3 bases, J lost 0 bases, and 5 bases lay in between. The CDR3 is made up of 14 amino acids. The germline V gene has CDR1 LNHDA and CDR2 SQIVND (reference sequence). The CDR3 protein is CASSITTNTGELFF. The CDR3 region has the DNA TGTGCCAGTAGTATTACAACGAACACCGGGGAGCTGTTTTTT.

Within the sample, this clone is medium-sized. This chain connects TRBV4-1 to TRBJ1-2; 12 bases are shared with TRBD1. Unmatched junction bases numbered 5, after V lost 1 base and J lost 8 bases. The germline V gene has CDR1 MGHRA and CDR2 YSYEKL. This CDR3 contains 15 residues. As DNA, the CDR3 is TGCGCCAGCAGCCAAGTGGGGACAGGGGGCAGCGGCTACACCTTC. Residues: CASSQVGTGGSGYTF.

CDR3 in DNA: TGTGCCAGCAGTCGTACAGGGGGCAAGGGGGGCTACACCTTC. It yields the protein CASSRTGGKGGYTF. The chain has TRBV28 and TRBJ1-2, with 9 bases matching TRBD1. V lost 5 bases to trimming and J lost 8 bases; unmatched junction nucleotides: 9. CDR1 is MDHEN and CDR2 is SYDVKM in the germline V gene. CDR3 length equals 14 residues.

J is TRBJ2-1 and V is TRBV6-5; maybe TRBD2 (6 bases). Trimming took 8 bases from V and 2 from J, leaving 10 bases between them. This CDR3 comprises 13 residues. The germline gives CDR1 MNHEY, CDR2 SVGAGI. The DNA for the CDR3 is TGTGCCAGCGCGAGGGAGGCCTACAATGAGCAGTTCTTC. It translates to CASAREAYNEQFF.

The chain carries TRBV5-4 and TRBJ1-6; unclear D gene. The germline V gene encodes CDR1 SGHNT and CDR2 YYREEE (reference sequence). The V end was cut by 2 bases, the J end by 2 bases, with 11 bases between. The length of the CDR3 is 16 residues. In DNA form, the CDR3 reads TGTGCCAGCAGCTTATACACAGCACCCTATAATTCACCCCTCCACTTT. It specifies CASSLYTAPYNSPLHF.

CDR3 bases: TGTGCCAGCAGCTTCTTGGACAGTCGGAACACCGGGGAGCTGTTTTTT. It encodes CASSFLDSRNTGELFF. This chain joins TRBV13 and TRBJ2-2; possible D gene TRBD1, 6 bases. This CDR3 spans 16 amino acids. Trimming cost V 3 bases and J 1 base, with 12 bases left between them. Germline V gene lookup returns CDR1 PRHDT and CDR2 FYEKMQ (reference sequence).

This clone is termed large. This rearrangement joins TRBV27 to TRBJ2-7; 12 bases align to TRBD1. CDR1 and CDR2 (germline): MNHEY, SMNVEV (reference sequence). With V trimmed by 8 bases and J by 6 bases, 11 bases remained unmatched. The CDR3 length is 15 residues. As DNA, the CDR3 is TGTGCCAGCGGAAAGCCGGGACAGGGGGCCAGCGAGCAGTACTTC. It encodes CASGKPGQGASEQYF.

The chain carries TRBV2 and TRBJ2-7; 10 bases are a match to TRBD1. Germline V gene sequence: CDR1 SNHLY, CDR2 FYNNEI. The J segment lost 6 bases and the V segment lost 6 bases, leaving 5 bases of the junction unmatched. The CDR3 has 13 residues. The CDR3 region has the DNA TGTGCCAGCAGGGGGACAGGGGTCAGCGAGCAGTACTTC. Amino acid sequence: CASRGTGVSEQYF.

The chain joins TRBV6-2 or TRBV6-3 to TRBJ2-2, with 12 bases aligning to TRBD2. The germline V gene encodes CDR1 MNHEY and CDR2 SVGEGT. This CDR3 has 14 residues. V gave up 5 bases and J gave up 7 bases; unmatched junction bases: 2. The DNA of the CDR3 is TGTGCCAGCAGTCGGACTAGCGGGAACGGGGAGCTGTTTTTT. Protein: CASSRTSGNGELFF.

The chain joins TRBV7-2 to TRBJ1-5; D unclear. The CDR3 is 13 residues long. Germline V gives CDR1 SGHTA, CDR2 FQGNSA. V lost 1 base and J 4 bases, leaving 5 bases between the germline ends. CDR3 loop: CASSLESNQPQHF. CDR3 DNA: TGTGCCAGCAGCTTAGAGAGTAATCAGCCCCAGCATTTT.

The V and J genes are TRBV9 and TRBJ2-7, with D possibly TRBD2 on 5 matching bases. With 0 bases removed from V and 6 bases from J, the gap between germline ends came to 10 bases. CDR3 length equals 13 residues. Germline V CDR1 and CDR2: SGDLS, YYNGEE. CDR3 amino acids: CASSVASQLEQYF. DNA for the CDR3: TGTGCCAGCAGCGTAGCTAGCCAGCTCGAGCAGTACTTC.

In nucleotides, the CDR3 is TGTGCCAGCAGTGAGACAGGGGGGGAACAGCCCCAGCATTTT. It specifies CASSETGGEQPQHF. The genes are TRBV6-4 and TRBJ1-5; TRBD1 matches at 9 bases. V lost 3 bases to trimming and J lost 7 bases; unmatched junction nucleotides: 4. Germline assignment: CDR1 MRHNA and CDR2 SNTAGT. The CDR3 is 14 amino acids.

This clone has only one observation. V is TRBV6-6 and J is TRBJ1-3; 10 bases are shared with TRBD1. This CDR3 has 14 residues. The junction had 3 bases not matched to a gene; V was cut back by 6 bases and J by 4 bases. Looked up from germline, CDR1 is MNHNY and CDR2 is SVGAGI (reference sequence). The CDR3 region is CASRLGQGGNTIYF. CDR3 in DNA: TGTGCCAGCAGATTGGGACAGGGGGGAAACACCATATATTTT.

The gene calls are TRBV30 and TRBJ1-2; D call uncertain. The CDR3 loop spans 12 amino acids. The germline gives CDR1 GTSNPN, CDR2 SVGIG (reference sequence). V was cut by 3 bases and J by 4 bases, with 9 bases left in between. The DNA of the CDR3 is TGTGCCTGGAGACGGTCTACCTATGGCTACACCTTC. Its protein product is CAWRRSTYGYTF.

This chain connects TRBV30 to TRBJ2-2; the match to TRBD1 covers 8 bases. With V trimmed by 4 bases and J by 7 bases, 11 bases remained unmatched. Germline values: CDR1 GTSNPN, CDR2 SVGIG (reference sequence). The CDR3 is 15 residues long. The CDR3, as DNA: TGTGCCTGGACCGACGGAGACAGGGGAAGCGGGGAGCTGTTTTTT. Encoded protein: CAWTDGDRGSGELFF.

This sequence joins TRBV19 and TRBJ2-2; TRBD2 matches at 8 bases. Germline CDR1 and CDR2: LNHDA and SQIVND (reference sequence). This CDR3 has 15 residues. V dropped 6 bases and J dropped 6; count of bases not matched to a gene: 9. CDR3 bases: TGTGCCAGTAGGGTCGGGGGGGGAACCCCCGGGGAGCTGTTTTTT. It yields the protein CASRVGGGTPGELFF.

The chain combines TRBV24-1 with TRBJ2-1, with 7 bases identical to TRBD1. There are 17 residues in the CDR3. Per germline, CDR1 KGHDR and CDR2 SFDVKD. V lost 7 bases, J lost 1 base, and 12 bases stayed unmatched. The CDR3 loop reads CATSVRDREGSYNEQFF. CDR3 coding DNA: TGTGCCACCAGCGTCCGAGACAGGGAAGGGTCCTACAATGAGCAGTTCTTC.

The chain combines TRBV6-6 with TRBJ2-7, with D unclear. V was pared by 2 bases and J by 3 bases, with 8 bases between. The germline CDR1 and CDR2 sequences are MNHNY and SVGAGI (reference sequence). The length of the CDR3 is 13 residues. The chain's CDR3 is CASSYAISYEQYF. CDR3 nucleotides: TGTGCCAGCAGTTACGCCATCAGCTACGAGCAGTACTTC.

The sample holds a few counts of this clone. The rearrangement joins TRBV5-4 to TRBJ2-5, with 12 nucleotides matching TRBD2. Unmatched junction bases numbered 6, after V lost 4 bases and J lost 5 bases. Germline V gives CDR1 SGHNT, CDR2 YYREEE (reference sequence). The CDR3 extends over 15 amino acids. The CDR3 DNA sequence: TGTGCCAGCAGCGAGACTAGCGGGAGCCTTGAGACCCAGTACTTC. Its translation is CASSETSGSLETQYF.

The rearrangement uses TRBV7-8 and TRBJ2-2; no reliable D call. In germline, CDR1 is SGHVS, CDR2 FQNEAQ. V lost 5 bases and J lost 3, with 10 bases in between. The CDR3 runs 14 residues. This CDR3 is CASSPSRDTGELFF. In nucleotides, the CDR3 is TGTGCCAGCAGCCCCAGCCGGGACACCGGGGAGCTGTTTTTT.